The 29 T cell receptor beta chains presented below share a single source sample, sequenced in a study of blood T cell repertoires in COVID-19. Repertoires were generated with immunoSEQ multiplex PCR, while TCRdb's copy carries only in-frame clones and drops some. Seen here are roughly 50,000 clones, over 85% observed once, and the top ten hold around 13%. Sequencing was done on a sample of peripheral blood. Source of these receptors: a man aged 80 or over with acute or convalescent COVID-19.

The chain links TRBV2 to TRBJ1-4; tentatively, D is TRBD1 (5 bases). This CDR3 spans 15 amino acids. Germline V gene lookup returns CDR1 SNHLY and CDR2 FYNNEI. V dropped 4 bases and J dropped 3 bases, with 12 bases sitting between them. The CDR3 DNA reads TGTGCCAGCAGTGCTAAAGGGGTCGCTAATGAAAAACTGTTTTTT. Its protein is CASSAKGVANEKLFF. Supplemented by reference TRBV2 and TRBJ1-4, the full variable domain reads EPEVTQTPSHQVTQMGQEVILRCVPISNHLYFYWYRQILGQKVEFLVSFYNNEISEKSEIFDDQFSVERPDGSNFTLKIRSTKLEDSAMYFCASSAKGVANEKLFFGSGTQLSVL.

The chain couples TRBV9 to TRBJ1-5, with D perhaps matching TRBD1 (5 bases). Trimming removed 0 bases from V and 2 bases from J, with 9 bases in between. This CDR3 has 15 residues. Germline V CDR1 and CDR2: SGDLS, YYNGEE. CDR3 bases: TGTGCCAGCAGCGTAGGGGGGGTGGGCAATCAGCCCCAGCATTTT. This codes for CASSVGGVGNQPQHF. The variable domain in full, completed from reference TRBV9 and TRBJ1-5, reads DSGVTQTPKHLITATGQRVTLRCSPRSGDLSVYWYQQSLDQGLQFLIQYYNGEERAKGNILERFSAQQFPDLHSELNLSSLELGDSALYFCASSVGGVGNQPQHFGDGTRLSIL.

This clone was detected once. Here the CDR3 DNA reads TGTGCCAGCACCTACGGGGGGGCTGGCAATCAGCCCCAGCATTTT. It encodes CASTYGGAGNQPQHF. The V gene is TRBV28, the J gene TRBJ1-5; D perhaps matches TRBD1 (6 bases). This CDR3 has 15 residues. Germline lookup yields CDR1 MDHEN and CDR2 SYDVKM. Trimming took 7 bases from V and 2 from J, leaving 15 bases between them. Full variable domain (rest looked up from reference TRBV28 and TRBJ1-5): DVKVTQSSRYLVKRTGEKVFLECVQDMDHENMFWYRQDPGLGLRLIYFSYDVKMKEKGDIPEGYSVSREKKERFSLILESASTNQTSMYLCASTYGGAGNQPQHFGDGTRLSIL.

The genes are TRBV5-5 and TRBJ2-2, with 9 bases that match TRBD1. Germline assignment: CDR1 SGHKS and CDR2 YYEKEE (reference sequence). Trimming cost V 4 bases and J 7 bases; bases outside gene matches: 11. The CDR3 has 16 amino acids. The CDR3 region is CASSPLGTGILGELFF. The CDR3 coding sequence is TGTGCCAGCAGCCCCCTAGGGACAGGGATACTCGGGGAGCTGTTTTTT.

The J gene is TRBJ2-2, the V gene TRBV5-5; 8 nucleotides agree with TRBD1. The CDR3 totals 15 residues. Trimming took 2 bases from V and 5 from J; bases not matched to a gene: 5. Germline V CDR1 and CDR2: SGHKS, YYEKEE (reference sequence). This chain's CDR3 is CASSLGQGWTGELFF. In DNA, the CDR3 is TGTGCCAGCAGCTTAGGACAGGGTTGGACCGGGGAGCTGTTTTTT. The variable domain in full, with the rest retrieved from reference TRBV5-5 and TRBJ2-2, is DAGVTQSPTHLIKTRGQQVTLRCSPISGHKSVSWYQQVLGQGPQFIFQYYEKEERGRGNFPDRFSARQFPNYSSELNVNALLLGDSALYLCASSLGQGWTGELFFGEGSRLTVL.

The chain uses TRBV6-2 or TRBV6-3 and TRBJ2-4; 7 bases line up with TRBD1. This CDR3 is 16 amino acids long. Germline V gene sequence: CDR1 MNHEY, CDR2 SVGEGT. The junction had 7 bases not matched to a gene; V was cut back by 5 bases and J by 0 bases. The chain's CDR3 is CASSPGTALAKNIQYF. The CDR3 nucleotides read TGTGCCAGCAGTCCCGGGACAGCCCTAGCCAAAAACATTCAGTACTTC.

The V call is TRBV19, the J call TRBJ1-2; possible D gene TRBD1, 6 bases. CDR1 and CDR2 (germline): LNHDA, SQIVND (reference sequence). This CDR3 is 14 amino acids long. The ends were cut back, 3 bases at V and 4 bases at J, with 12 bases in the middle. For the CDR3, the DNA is TGTGCCAGTAGTATTGACGCAGGGGTCTATGGCTACACCTTC. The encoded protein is CASSIDAGVYGYTF.

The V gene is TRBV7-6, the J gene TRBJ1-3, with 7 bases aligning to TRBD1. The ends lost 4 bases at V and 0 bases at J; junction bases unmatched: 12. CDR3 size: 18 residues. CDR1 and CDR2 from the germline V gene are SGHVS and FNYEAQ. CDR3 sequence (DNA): TGTGCCAGCAGCTCGGGGGACAGACGTGCGAGCTCTGGAAACACCATATATTTT. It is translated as CASSSGDRRASSGNTIYF. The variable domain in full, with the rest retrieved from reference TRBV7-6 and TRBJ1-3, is GAGVSQSPRYKVTKRGQDVALRCDPISGHVSLYWYRQALGQGPEFLTYFNYEAQQDKSGLPNDRFSAERPEGSISTLTIQRTEQRDSAMYRCASSSGDRRASSGNTIYFGEGSWLTVV.

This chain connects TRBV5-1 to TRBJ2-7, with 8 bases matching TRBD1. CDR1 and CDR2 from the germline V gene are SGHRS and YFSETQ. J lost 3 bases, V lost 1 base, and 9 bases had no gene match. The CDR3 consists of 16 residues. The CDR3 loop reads CASSLSRGQGYYEQYF. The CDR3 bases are TGCGCCAGCAGCTTGTCCCGAGGACAGGGCTACTACGAGCAGTACTTC.

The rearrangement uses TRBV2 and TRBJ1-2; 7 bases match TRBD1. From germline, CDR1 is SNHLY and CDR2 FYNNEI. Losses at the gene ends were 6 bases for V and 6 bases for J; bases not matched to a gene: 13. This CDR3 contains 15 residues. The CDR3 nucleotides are TGTGCCAGCAGCCCTATGACAGGGAGGAACGATGGCTACACCTTC. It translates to CASSPMTGRNDGYTF. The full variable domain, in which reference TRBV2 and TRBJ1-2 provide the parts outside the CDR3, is EPEVTQTPSHQVTQMGQEVILRCVPISNHLYFYWYRQILGQKVEFLVSFYNNEISEKSEIFDDQFSVERPDGSNFTLKIRSTKLEDSAMYFCASSPMTGRNDGYTFGSGTRLTVV.

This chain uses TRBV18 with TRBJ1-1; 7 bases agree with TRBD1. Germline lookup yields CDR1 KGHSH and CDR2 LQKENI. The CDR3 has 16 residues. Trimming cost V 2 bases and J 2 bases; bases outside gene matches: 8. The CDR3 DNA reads TGTGCCAGCTCACCAAGGGGACAGAGCGAAAACACTGAAGCTTTCTTT. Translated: CASSPRGQSENTEAFF. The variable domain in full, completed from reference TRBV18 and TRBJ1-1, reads NAGVMQNPRHLVRRRGQEARLRCSPMKGHSHVYWYRQLPEEGLKFMVYLQKENIIDESGMPKERFSAEFPKEGPSILRIQQVVRGDSAAYFCASSPRGQSENTEAFFGQGTRLTVV.

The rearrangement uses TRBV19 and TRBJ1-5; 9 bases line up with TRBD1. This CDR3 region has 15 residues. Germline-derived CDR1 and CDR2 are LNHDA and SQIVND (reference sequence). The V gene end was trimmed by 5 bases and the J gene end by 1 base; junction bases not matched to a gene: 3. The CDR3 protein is CASSLTGGSNQPQHF. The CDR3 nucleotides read TGTGCCAGTAGTCTGACAGGGGGGAGCAATCAGCCCCAGCATTTT.

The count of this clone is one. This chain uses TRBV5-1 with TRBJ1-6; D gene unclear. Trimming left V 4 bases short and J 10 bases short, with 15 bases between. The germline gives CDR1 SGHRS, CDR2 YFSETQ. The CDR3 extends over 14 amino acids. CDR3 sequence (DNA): TGCGCCAGCAGCAAGCCTTCGGAGGCGTCACCCCTCCACTTT. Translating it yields CASSKPSEASPLHF. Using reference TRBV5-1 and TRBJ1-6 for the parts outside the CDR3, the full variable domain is KAGVTQTPRYLIKTRGQQVTLSCSPISGHRSVSWYQQTPGQGLQFLFEYFSETQRNKGNFPGRFSGRQFSNSRSEMNVSTLELGDSALYLCASSKPSEASPLHFGNGTRLTVT.

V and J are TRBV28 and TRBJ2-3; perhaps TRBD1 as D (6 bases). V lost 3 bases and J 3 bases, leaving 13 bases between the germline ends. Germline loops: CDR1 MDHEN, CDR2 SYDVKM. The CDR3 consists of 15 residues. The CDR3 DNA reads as TGTGCCAGCAGTTTTTTGGGGGCCCCAACAGATACGCAGTATTTT. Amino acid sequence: CASSFLGAPTDTQYF.

Here the CDR3 reads CASSSWTAVSVNTEAFF. CDR3 nucleotide sequence: TGTGCCAGTAGTTCCTGGACAGCCGTCTCGGTAAACACTGAAGCTTTCTTT. This chain links TRBV19 with TRBJ1-1; possible D gene TRBD1, 6 bases. Deletions cut 5 bases from V and 2 bases from J, with 21 bases between. Germline loops: CDR1 LNHDA, CDR2 SQIVND (reference sequence). The CDR3 has 17 amino acids.

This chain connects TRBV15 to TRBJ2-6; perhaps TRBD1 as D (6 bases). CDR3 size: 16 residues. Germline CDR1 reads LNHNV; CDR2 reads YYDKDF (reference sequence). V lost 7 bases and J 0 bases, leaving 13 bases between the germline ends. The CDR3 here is CATNRTASSGANVLTF. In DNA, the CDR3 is TGTGCCACCAACAGGACAGCGAGCTCTGGGGCCAACGTCCTGACTTTC.

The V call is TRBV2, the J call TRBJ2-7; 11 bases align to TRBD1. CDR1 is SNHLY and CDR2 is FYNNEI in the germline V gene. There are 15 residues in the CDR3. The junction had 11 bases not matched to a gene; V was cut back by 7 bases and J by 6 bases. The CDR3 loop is CASTHSRGQGGEQYF. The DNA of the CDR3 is TGTGCCAGCACCCACAGTAGGGGACAGGGGGGCGAGCAGTACTTC.

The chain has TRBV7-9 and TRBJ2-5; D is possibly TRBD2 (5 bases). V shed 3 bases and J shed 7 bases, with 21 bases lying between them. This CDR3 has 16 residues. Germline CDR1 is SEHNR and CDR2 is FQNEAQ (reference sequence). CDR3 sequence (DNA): TGTGCCAGCAGCTTCTCCGGAGGCCTCGGCTCGGTGACCCAGTACTTC. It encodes CASSFSGGLGSVTQYF.

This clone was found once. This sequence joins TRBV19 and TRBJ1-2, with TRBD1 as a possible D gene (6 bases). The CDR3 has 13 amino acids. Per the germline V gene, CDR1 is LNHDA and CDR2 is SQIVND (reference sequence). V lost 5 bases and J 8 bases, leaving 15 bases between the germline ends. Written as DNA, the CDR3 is TGTGCCAGTAGTGTAACAGGACAGCGCGGCTACACCTTC. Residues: CASSVTGQRGYTF.

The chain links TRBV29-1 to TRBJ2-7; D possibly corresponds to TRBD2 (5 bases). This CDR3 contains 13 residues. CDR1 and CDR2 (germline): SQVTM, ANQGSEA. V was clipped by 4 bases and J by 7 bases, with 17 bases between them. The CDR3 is CSVVNPASGEQYF. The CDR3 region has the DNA TGCAGCGTTGTTAACCCAGCATCGGGGGAGCAGTACTTC.

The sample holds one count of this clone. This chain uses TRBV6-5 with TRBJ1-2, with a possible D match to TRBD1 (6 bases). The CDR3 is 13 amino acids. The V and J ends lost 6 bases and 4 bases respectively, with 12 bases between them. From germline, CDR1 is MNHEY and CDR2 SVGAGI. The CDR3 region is CASSNDRTYGYTF. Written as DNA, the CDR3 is TGTGCCAGCAGCAACGACAGGACCTATGGCTACACCTTC.

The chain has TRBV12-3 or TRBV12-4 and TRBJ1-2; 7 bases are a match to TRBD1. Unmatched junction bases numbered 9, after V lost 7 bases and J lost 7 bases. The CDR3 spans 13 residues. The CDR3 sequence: CASNPTGRSGYTF. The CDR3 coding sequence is TGTGCCAGCAATCCGACAGGGCGAAGTGGCTACACCTTC.

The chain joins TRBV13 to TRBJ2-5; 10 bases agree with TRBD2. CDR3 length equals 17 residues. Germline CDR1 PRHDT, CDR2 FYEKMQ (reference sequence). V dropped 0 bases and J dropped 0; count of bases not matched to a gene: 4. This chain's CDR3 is CASSLGGSGGNQETQYF. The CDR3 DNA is TGTGCCAGCAGCTTAGGCGGTAGCGGGGGGAACCAAGAGACCCAGTACTTC.

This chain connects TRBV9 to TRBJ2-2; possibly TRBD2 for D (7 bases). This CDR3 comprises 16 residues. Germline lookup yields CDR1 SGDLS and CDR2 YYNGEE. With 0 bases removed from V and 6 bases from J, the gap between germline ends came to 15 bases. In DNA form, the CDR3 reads TGTGCCAGCAGCGTAGATGGGGGGGCCGGCTCCGGGGAGCTGTTTTTT. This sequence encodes CASSVDGGAGSGELFF.

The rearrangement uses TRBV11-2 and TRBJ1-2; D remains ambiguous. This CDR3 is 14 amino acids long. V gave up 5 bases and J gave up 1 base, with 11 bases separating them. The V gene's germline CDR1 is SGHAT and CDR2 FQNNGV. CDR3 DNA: TGTGCCAGCAGCCCGGCGCGGGTTAACTATGGCTACACCTTC. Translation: CASSPARVNYGYTF.

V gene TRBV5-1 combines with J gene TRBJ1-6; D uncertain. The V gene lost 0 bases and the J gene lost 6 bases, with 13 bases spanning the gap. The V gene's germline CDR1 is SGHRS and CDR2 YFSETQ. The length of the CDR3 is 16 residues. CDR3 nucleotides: TGCGCCAGCAGCTTGGAACAGACCATTGGTAATTCACCCCTCCACTTT. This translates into CASSLEQTIGNSPLHF.

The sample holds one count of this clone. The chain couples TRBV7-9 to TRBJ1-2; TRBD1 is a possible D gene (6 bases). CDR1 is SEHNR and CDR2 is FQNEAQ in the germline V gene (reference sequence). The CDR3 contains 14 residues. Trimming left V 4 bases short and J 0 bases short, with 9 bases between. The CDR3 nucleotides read TGTGCCAGCAGCTGGACAGCAGCTAACTATGGCTACACCTTC. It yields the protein CASSWTAANYGYTF.

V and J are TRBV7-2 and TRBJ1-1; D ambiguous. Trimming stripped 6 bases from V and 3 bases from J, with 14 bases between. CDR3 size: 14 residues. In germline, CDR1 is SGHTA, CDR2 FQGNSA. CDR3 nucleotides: TGTGCCAGCAGGGCTAGATCGGGATACACTGAAGCTTTCTTT. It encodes CASRARSGYTEAFF. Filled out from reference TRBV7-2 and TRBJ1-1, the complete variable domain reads GAGVSQSPSNKVTEKGKDVELRCDPISGHTALYWYRQSLGQGLEFLIYFQGNSAPDKSGLPSDRFSAERTGGSVSTLTIQRTQQEDSAVYLCASRARSGYTEAFFGQGTRLTVV.

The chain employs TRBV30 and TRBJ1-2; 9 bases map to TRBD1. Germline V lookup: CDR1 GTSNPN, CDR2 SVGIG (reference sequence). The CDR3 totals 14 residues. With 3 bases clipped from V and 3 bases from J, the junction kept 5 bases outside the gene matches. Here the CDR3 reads CAWRGTGSYYGYTF. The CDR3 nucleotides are TGTGCCTGGAGAGGGACAGGGTCCTACTATGGCTACACCTTC.